This T cell receptor (beta chain) was retrieved from a study of cytomegalovirus exposure and HLA in healthy donors. It was with 60 Vbeta and 13 Jbeta primers that the PCR ran. Sequenced by immunoSEQ multiplex PCR; TCRdb stores in-frame clones only, minus some. Of 200,000 to 250,000 clones in the sample, roughly 80% are singletons; the top ten hold 2.7%. The CDR3 is made up of 13 amino acids. V was trimmed by 0 bases and J by 6 bases, leaving 9 bases between them. CDR1 is MGHRA, CDR2 YSYEKL, per germline. General observations from the study: The study recorded around 160 TCR beta chains that were cytomegalovirus-associated.

Concerning this clone: The antigen is undetermined.

The TCR originated in a woman in her forties in good health and CMV-seronegative. Material: PBMCs. This chain joins TRBV4-1 and TRBJ2-7; D not certain. CDR3 in amino acids: CASSQETECEQYF. The CDR3 coding sequence is TGCGCCAGCAGCCAAGAAACAGAGTGCGAGCAGTACTTC.